The 7 T cell receptor beta chains listed next were all sequenced from one sample in a study of blood T cell repertoires in COVID-19. Sequenced by immunoSEQ multiplex PCR; TCRdb stores in-frame clones only, minus some. The sample includes some 150,000 clones, about 91% seen only once; the top ten take around 3.9%. The sequencing sample was made of peripheral blood. The receptors stem from a woman in her fifties or sixties who had recovered from COVID-19.

Only one count was recorded for this clone. The V and J genes are TRBV2 and TRBJ1-2, with TRBD1 as a possible D gene (5 bases). CDR1 SNHLY and CDR2 FYNNEI come from the germline V gene. V lost 6 bases, J lost 13 bases, and 21 bases lay in between. The CDR3 loop spans 13 amino acids. The CDR3 loop is CASSSGQASFGTF. The DNA of the CDR3 is TGTGCCAGCAGCTCAGGGCAGGCCTCCTTTGGCACCTTC.

This clone was counted a single time. The DNA for the CDR3 is TGTGCCAGCAGTTACTCGACAGGGCTCTGGGAGACCCAGTACTTC. Its protein is CASSYSTGLWETQYF. V and J are TRBV6-2 or TRBV6-3 and TRBJ2-5, with 7 bases matching TRBD1. Germline V gene data show CDR1 as MNHEY and CDR2 as SVGEGT. The CDR3 runs to 15 residues. After removal of 0 bases from V and 5 bases from J, the junction contained 6 bases not matched to a gene.

The J gene is TRBJ2-1, the V gene TRBV4-3, with 9 positions matching TRBD2. Trimming cost V 2 bases and J 16 bases; bases outside gene matches: 15. The germline V gene encodes CDR1 LGHNA and CDR2 YSLEER. This CDR3 spans 15 amino acids. CDR3 nucleotides: TGCGCCAGCAGCCAAACTGTTGTCGCGGGGGGGGAATATTTCTTC. Amino acids: CASSQTVVAGGEYFF.

V is TRBV12-5 and J is TRBJ1-5; D unresolved. Germline V gives CDR1 LGHNT, CDR2 FRNRAP. There are 13 residues in the CDR3. Trimming took off 1 base at V and 7 bases at J, with 8 bases between the two ends. This CDR3 is CASGLDINQPQHF. The CDR3, as DNA: TGTGCTAGTGGTTTGGACATTAACCAGCCCCAGCATTTT.

The V gene is TRBV5-1, the J gene TRBJ1-1; D gene ambiguous. Between the trimmed V and J ends, which lost 1 base and 0 bases, there was a span of 7 bases. Germline V gene lookup returns CDR1 SGHRS and CDR2 YFSETQ. The CDR3 is 14 amino acids. CDR3 sequence: CASSLMSLNTEAFF. CDR3 DNA: TGCGCCAGCAGCTTGATGAGCTTGAACACTGAAGCTTTCTTT.

The rearrangement joins TRBV4-3 to TRBJ2-3; TRBD1 matches 7 bases. Trimming at V came to 3 bases and at J to 6 bases, leaving 9 bases not matched to a gene. This CDR3 has 15 amino acids. Germline V lookup: CDR1 LGHNA, CDR2 YSLEER. CDR3 in DNA: TGCGCCAGCAGCCATAGACAGGGTATCGTTGATACGCAGTATTTT. Encoded protein: CASSHRQGIVDTQYF.

The chain has TRBV6-2 or TRBV6-3 and TRBJ1-5; 7 bases map to TRBD1. The germline V gene has CDR1 MNHEY and CDR2 SVGEGT. V lost 5 bases and J lost 7; bases outside the gene matches: 11. There are 15 residues in the CDR3. The CDR3 DNA is TGTGCCAGCAGTCACGACAGGGTAACCCGCCAGCCCCAGCATTTT. Its translation is CASSHDRVTRQPQHF.